Shown below are 18 T cell receptor beta chains from a single sample sequenced in a study of blood T cell repertoires in COVID-19. TCRdb's copy holds only in-frame clones and misses some; the assay was immunoSEQ multiplex PCR. In the table there are tens of thousands of clones, over 75% of which are singletons. The sequenced material came from peripheral blood. The receptor source for this set is a woman aged 70-85 years with COVID-19, enrolled during active disease.

The chain links TRBV5-5 to TRBJ1-2; 7 bases are a match to TRBD1. Germline-derived CDR1 and CDR2 are SGHKS and YYEKEE (reference sequence). V dropped 4 bases and J dropped 8; count of bases not matched to a gene: 14. This CDR3 has 15 residues. The CDR3 nucleotides are TGTGCCAGCAGCCCCCCCTACCAGGGGGGAAAAGGCTACACCTTC. Its protein is CASSPPYQGGKGYTF.

This rearrangement joins TRBV6-2 or TRBV6-3 to TRBJ1-5; 9 bases map to TRBD1. This CDR3 has 14 amino acids. Germline CDR1 and CDR2: MNHEY and SVGEGT. V gave up 2 bases and J gave up 9 bases; unmatched junction bases: 5. Here the CDR3 reads CASSYGTGRRPQHF. CDR3 in DNA: TGTGCCAGCAGTTACGGGACAGGGAGGAGGCCCCAGCATTTT.

The chain combines TRBV5-1 with TRBJ2-1; 9 bases are shared with TRBD2. This CDR3 comprises 14 residues. With V trimmed by 4 bases and J by 8 bases, 7 bases remained unmatched. From germline, CDR1 is SGHRS and CDR2 YFSETQ. The CDR3 region has the DNA TGCGCCAGCAGCGCCGTAGCGGGAGTCGATGAGCAGTTCTTC. Its translation is CASSAVAGVDEQFF.

CDR3 in DNA: TGTGCCACCGAGGACCCAAGCGGGGGGCAAGAGACCCAGTACTTC. This gives the protein CATEDPSGGQETQYF. The chain has TRBV25-1 and TRBJ2-5, with 9 bases aligning to TRBD2. Trimming cost V 10 bases and J 2 bases; bases outside gene matches: 11. Per the germline V gene, CDR1 is MGHDK and CDR2 is SYGVNS. The CDR3 runs 15 residues. Based on the CDR3 plus reference TRBV25-1 and TRBJ2-5, the full variable domain is EADIYQTPRYLVIGTGKKITLECSQTMGHDKMYWYQQDPGMELHLIHYSYGVNSTEKGDLSSESTVSRIRTEHFPLTLESARPSHTSQYLCATEDPSGGQETQYFGPGTRLLVL.

V is TRBV10-2 and J is TRBJ1-1; D is unclear. The V gene lost 11 bases and the J gene lost 1 base, with 8 bases spanning the gap. There are 11 residues in the CDR3. CDR1 is WSHSY, CDR2 SAAADI, per germline. The CDR3 region is CAVQTNTEAFF. CDR3 bases: TGCGCCGTACAGACGAACACTGAAGCTTTCTTT.

The V and J genes are TRBV18 and TRBJ1-1; no clear D gene. V was trimmed by 6 bases and J by 6 bases, leaving 8 bases between them. Germline V lookup: CDR1 KGHSH, CDR2 LQKENI. The CDR3 totals 11 residues. CDR3 DNA: TGTGCCAGCTCGGCGAGGGCTGAAGCTTTCTTT. Protein sequence: CASSARAEAFF.

The genes are TRBV2 and TRBJ2-4; 10 nucleotides align to TRBD2. Germline V CDR1 and CDR2: SNHLY, FYNNEI. The trim removed 7 bases at V and 15 bases at J, leaving 12 bases unmatched. This CDR3 is built from 13 residues. CDR3 sequence: CASTGLAGDPPYF. The CDR3 DNA follows: TGTGCCAGCACCGGCCTAGCGGGAGATCCACCGTACTTC.

This clone was observed a few times. The chain joins TRBV27 to TRBJ1-6, with TRBD1 matching 7 bases. CDR3 length equals 13 residues. Germline CDR1 and CDR2: MNHEY and SMNVEV (reference sequence). J lost 9 bases, V lost 9 bases, and 8 bases had no gene match. The CDR3 DNA reads TGTGCCAGTCGGCCAGGGGGTAGTTCACCCCTCCACTTT. Translating it yields CASRPGGSSPLHF.

The V call is TRBV6-2 or TRBV6-3, the J call TRBJ2-7, with 12 nucleotides matching TRBD1. V was clipped by 5 bases and J by 4 bases; unmatched bases: 12. The CDR3 runs to 17 residues. Germline V gene sequence: CDR1 MNHEY, CDR2 SVGEGT. In nucleotides, the CDR3 is TGTGCCAGCAGTCGTCCCGGGACAGGGGGCAAAAGTTACGAGCAGTACTTC. It encodes CASSRPGTGGKSYEQYF.

The chain combines TRBV12-1 with TRBJ2-1; the DNA was not used to check the table's D call, TRBD2. TRBV12-1 has pseudogene status. This CDR3 region has 17 residues. This chain's CDR3 is CAPLVTASGVGDNEQFF. CDR3 bases: TGTGCCCCCCTTGTGACCGCTAGCGGGGTCGGGGACAATGAGCAGTTCTTC.

This clone has only one observation. V usage is TRBV6-2 or TRBV6-3 and J usage is TRBJ2-1; a possible D gene is TRBD1 (5 bases). Germline V gene lookup returns CDR1 MNHEY and CDR2 SVGEGT. The CDR3 runs 13 residues. Between the trimmed V and J ends, which lost 5 bases and 2 bases, there was a span of 7 bases. The CDR3 nucleotides are TGTGCCAGCAGTCGACAGACCTACAATGAGCAGTTCTTC. It is translated as CASSRQTYNEQFF.

The chain combines TRBV11-1 with TRBJ2-1, with a tentative D call TRBD1 (5 bases). The germline gives CDR1 SGHAT, CDR2 FQDESV (reference sequence). The CDR3 extends over 14 amino acids. Deletions cut 2 bases from V and 5 bases from J, with 10 bases between. CDR3 sequence: CASSLMDTNNEQFF. The DNA for the CDR3 is TGTGCCAGCAGCTTAATGGACACGAACAATGAGCAGTTCTTC.

The chain couples TRBV4-3 to TRBJ1-6; 7 positions match TRBD1. Per the germline V gene, CDR1 is LGHNA and CDR2 is YSLEER. V trimming: 4 bases; J trimming: 5 bases; junction bases outside the gene matches: 2. This CDR3 is 14 amino acids long. CDR3 loop: CASSPGTDNSPLHF. Written as DNA, the CDR3 is TGCGCCAGCAGCCCAGGGACAGATAATTCACCCCTCCACTTT.

V and J are TRBV2 and TRBJ2-3; D is perhaps TRBD2 (5 bases). Germline CDR1 is SNHLY and CDR2 is FYNNEI. CDR3 length: 14 amino acids. Trimming cost V 5 bases and J 4 bases, with 13 bases left between them. The CDR3 here is CASSRTGRADTQYF. CDR3 coding DNA: TGTGCCAGCAGTAGAACGGGAAGAGCAGATACGCAGTATTTT.

This clone has more than one count but fewer than ten. The chain joins TRBV6-5 to TRBJ2-3, with 9 bases matching TRBD1. Germline V gene data show CDR1 as MNHEY and CDR2 as SVGAGI. Trimming removed 6 bases from V and 7 bases from J; junction bases left unmatched: 8. The CDR3 length is 14 residues. Here the CDR3 reads CASRSGTGMYTQYF. CDR3 nucleotides: TGTGCCAGCAGATCCGGGACAGGGATGTATACGCAGTATTTT.

The chain combines TRBV10-3 with TRBJ1-1; D not resolved. V was shortened by 3 bases and J by 4 bases, with 18 bases between the two germline ends. The CDR3 has 16 residues. From germline, CDR1 is ENHRY and CDR2 SYGVKD. DNA for the CDR3: TGTGCCATCAGTGATGGAGGGTTCGGCCTCGGCACTGAAGCTTTCTTT. Its protein is CAISDGGFGLGTEAFF.

The CDR3 DNA sequence: TGCAGCGCCCAAAAGGGACAGGGGCATGGCTACACCTTC. Protein: CSAQKGQGHGYTF. This sequence joins TRBV29-1 and TRBJ1-2, with 10 bases lining up with TRBD1. The ends lost 7 bases at V and 6 bases at J; junction bases unmatched: 8. This CDR3 spans 13 amino acids. CDR1 is SQVTM, CDR2 ANQGSEA, per germline. Together with reference TRBV29-1 and TRBJ1-2, the CDR3 gives the full variable domain: SAVISQKPSRDICQRGTSLTIQCQVDSQVTMMFWYRQQPGQSLTLIATANQGSEATYESGFVIDKFPISRPNLTFSTLTVSNMSPEDSSIYLCSAQKGQGHGYTFGSGTRLTVV.

The chain combines TRBV27 with TRBJ2-1; TRBD2 might be the D (6 bases). This CDR3 comprises 13 residues. Germline-derived CDR1 and CDR2 are MNHEY and SMNVEV (reference sequence). Trimming removed 6 bases from V and 8 bases from J, with 14 bases in between. The CDR3 loop reads CASRGTFSDEQFF. CDR3 sequence (DNA): TGTGCCAGCAGAGGGACTTTTAGCGATGAGCAGTTCTTC.